Shown below are 30 T cell receptor beta chains from a single sample sequenced in a study of cytomegalovirus exposure and HLA in healthy donors. This PCR relied on a set of 60 Vbeta primers and 13 Jbeta primers. TCRdb's table, derived via immunoSEQ multiplex PCR, lists solely in-frame clones and lacks some. Of 180,000 or so clones listed, roughly a tenth were seen once; the top ten hold 1% to 1.5%. Sequenced sample: PBMCs. These receptors all stem from a woman in her 30s in good health and CMV-seropositive.

The chain employs TRBV6-1 and TRBJ2-7; TRBD1 matches 7 bases. The J segment lost 3 bases and the V segment lost 3 bases, leaving 8 bases of the junction unmatched. Germline CDR1 and CDR2: MNHNS and SASEGT. The CDR3 runs to 15 residues. The CDR3 bases are TGTGCCAGCAGTGACCCGCCGACAGGGAACTACGAGCAGTACTTC. Translation: CASSDPPTGNYEQYF.

In this sample, this clone turned up a few times. V is TRBV30 and J is TRBJ2-1; 7 bases match TRBD1. Per germline, CDR1 GTSNPN and CDR2 SVGIG (reference sequence). The CDR3 runs to 16 residues. Trimming removed 2 bases from V and 3 bases from J; junction bases left unmatched: 10. In DNA form, the CDR3 reads TGTGCCTGGAGTAAGCGAGGGGGCCTTCTCTACAATGAGCAGTTCTTC. Its translation is CAWSKRGGLLYNEQFF.

The rearrangement uses TRBV4-1 and TRBJ2-7, with 8 bases aligning to TRBD1. The CDR3 sequence is 16 residues long. Germline V gene sequence: CDR1 MGHRA, CDR2 YSYEKL. The V segment lost 1 base and the J segment 6 bases; nucleotides outside the gene matches: 11. The CDR3 spells CASSQGRGDRLGEQYF. The DNA for the CDR3 is TGCGCCAGCAGCCAAGGAAGGGGGGACAGGCTGGGCGAGCAGTACTTC.

This clone was counted a few times. The V and J genes are TRBV7-8 and TRBJ2-4; 8 positions agree with TRBD2. The V and J ends lost 3 bases and 8 bases, in that order; junction bases with no gene match: 9. The CDR3 is 15 amino acids. Germline V gene sequence: CDR1 SGHVS, CDR2 FQNEAQ. DNA of the CDR3: TGTGCCAGCAGCTTTTCGTCCAGCGGGAGACACATTCAGTACTTC. Protein: CASSFSSSGRHIQYF.

The V and J genes are TRBV2 and TRBJ2-5; 9 bases map to TRBD2. The J call may be faulty, since TRBJ2-7 better matches the DNA end. CDR1 is SNHLY, CDR2 FYNNEI, per germline. This CDR3 spans 15 amino acids. CDR3 nucleotide sequence: TGTGCCAGCGATCGTAGCGGGAGTAGCTTCGACGAGCAGTACTTC. As protein: CASDRSGSSFDEQYF.

This clone has a handful of counts. The chain is built from TRBV9 and TRBJ2-1, with TRBD2 matching over 8 bases. The germline V gene has CDR1 SGDLS and CDR2 YYNGEE. CDR3 length equals 14 residues. The V segment lost 1 base and the J segment 5 bases; nucleotides outside the gene matches: 2. DNA for the CDR3: TGTGCCAGCAGCGTAACTAGCGGAGACAATGAGCAGTTCTTC. It codes for CASSVTSGDNEQFF.

The J gene is TRBJ2-3, the V gene TRBV6-6, with D unclear. The CDR3 length is 15 residues. Trimming left V 2 bases short and J 1 base short, with 10 bases between. The germline V gene encodes CDR1 MNHNY and CDR2 SVGAGI (reference sequence). CDR3 amino acids: CASSYGVYGTDTQYF. The CDR3 DNA follows: TGTGCCAGCAGTTACGGTGTCTATGGCACAGATACGCAGTATTTT.

This clone was counted only a few times. This rearrangement joins TRBV7-9 to TRBJ2-6, with D possibly TRBD1 on 6 matching bases. Looked up from germline, CDR1 is SEHNR and CDR2 is FQNEAQ (reference sequence). V dropped 2 bases and J dropped 4 bases, with 18 bases sitting between them. There are 18 residues in the CDR3. CDR3 DNA: TGTGCCAGCAGCTTAAACTCAGTTCTAGGGGGAGGGGCCAACGTCCTGACTTTC. Translated: CASSLNSVLGGGANVLTF.

The chain recombines TRBV4-2 with TRBJ2-7, with 8 bases lining up with TRBD2. CDR3 length equals 17 residues. Germline-derived CDR1 and CDR2 are LGHNA and YNFKEQ. The V gene end was trimmed by 0 bases and the J gene end by 5 bases; junction bases not matched to a gene: 12. DNA for the CDR3: TGTGCCAGCAGCCAAGATACTAGCGGAGGGGTTCGCAACGAGCAGTACTTC. Its protein is CASSQDTSGGVRNEQYF.

This clone was counted between two and nine times. The gene calls are TRBV5-6 and TRBJ1-2, with D unclear. Germline V gene sequence: CDR1 SGHDT, CDR2 YYEEEE. Trimming shortened V by 4 bases and J by 8 bases, and 18 bases separated the two germline ends. CDR3 length: 14 amino acids. CDR3: CASSPYKRALGYTF. CDR3 coding DNA: TGTGCCAGCAGCCCGTATAAGAGGGCGCTGGGCTACACCTTC.

In its sample, this clone was seen a few times. The chain couples TRBV15 to TRBJ1-1; D unclear. Germline V gene lookup returns CDR1 LNHNV and CDR2 YYDKDF (reference sequence). The length of the CDR3 is 13 residues. Trimming left V 5 bases short and J 0 bases short, with 7 bases between. CDR3 loop: CATSLVMNTEAFF. The CDR3 nucleotides are TGTGCCACCAGCTTAGTCATGAACACTGAAGCTTTCTTT.

This clone was picked up one time. The rearrangement joins TRBV2 to TRBJ2-1; 11 positions match TRBD2. Germline-derived CDR1 and CDR2 are SNHLY and FYNNEI. This CDR3 is built from 15 residues. With 6 bases clipped from V and 2 bases from J, the junction kept 3 bases outside the gene matches. In nucleotides, the CDR3 is TGTGCCAGCAGACCGGGACTAGCGGCCTACAATGAGCAGTTCTTC. It translates to CASRPGLAAYNEQFF.

The V gene is TRBV5-1, the J gene TRBJ2-7; D gene unclear. V lost 0 bases, J lost 1 base, and 5 bases lay in between. The CDR3 is made up of 13 amino acids. Germline-derived CDR1 and CDR2 are SGHRS and YFSETQ. The CDR3 loop is CASSLAPSYEQYF. CDR3 nucleotides: TGCGCCAGCAGCTTGGCCCCTTCCTACGAGCAGTACTTC.

This clone was seen a few times. This chain uses TRBV5-1 with TRBJ2-5, with 7 bases lining up with TRBD1. Germline trimming cut 3 bases from V and 7 bases from J; bases unmatched to any gene: 9. Germline CDR1 SGHRS, CDR2 YFSETQ. This CDR3 comprises 14 residues. The CDR3 loop is CASSYPETGTTQYF. CDR3 DNA: TGCGCCAGCAGCTACCCCGAGACAGGGACGACCCAGTACTTC.

This clone was counted a few times. The chain combines TRBV6-1 with TRBJ2-7; D might be TRBD1 (7 bases). The CDR3 sequence is 15 residues long. V lost 6 bases and J lost 1, with 16 bases in between. Per the germline V gene, CDR1 is MNHNS and CDR2 is SASEGT. This CDR3 reads CASSGGPTGSYEQYF. The CDR3 region has the DNA TGTGCCAGCAGCGGGGGCCCGACAGGGTCCTACGAGCAGTACTTC.

This chain uses TRBV7-9 with TRBJ2-5; 7 nucleotides agree with TRBD2. V shed 4 bases, J shed 5 bases, and the junction held 10 bases outside the gene matches. The CDR3 is 15 residues long. Germline CDR1 reads SEHNR; CDR2 reads FQNEAQ (reference sequence). The CDR3 DNA follows: TGTGCCAGCAGCTCCCACCGGGGGGTATTGGAGACCCAGTACTTC. Translating gives CASSSHRGVLETQYF.

The chain is built from TRBV6-5 and TRBJ2-7; D gene unclear. The ends were cut back, 6 bases at V and 2 bases at J, with 14 bases in the middle. The CDR3 has 14 amino acids. Per germline, CDR1 MNHEY and CDR2 SVGAGI. The CDR3 DNA sequence: TGTGCCAGCAGCCCGACTGGATACACCTACGAGCAGTACTTC. It encodes CASSPTGYTYEQYF.

This clone has only a few counts. The chain employs TRBV19 and TRBJ2-1, with TRBD2 identical over 11 bases. CDR3 length: 15 amino acids. Germline V gene lookup returns CDR1 LNHDA and CDR2 SQIVND (reference sequence). V trimming: 10 bases; J trimming: 6 bases; junction bases outside the gene matches: 11. In DNA, the CDR3 is TGTGCCACCACCTTCCAGGGGACTAGCGGCAATGAGCAGTTCTTC. Encoded protein: CATTFQGTSGNEQFF.

V usage is TRBV2 and J usage is TRBJ2-5; TRBD2 matches 11 bases. The V gene's germline CDR1 is SNHLY and CDR2 FYNNEI. Losses at the gene ends were 7 bases for V and 4 bases for J; bases not matched to a gene: 2. This CDR3 is 13 amino acids long. The DNA of the CDR3 is TGTGCCAGCACGGGACTAGCGGTAGAGACCCAGTACTTC. Protein sequence: CASTGLAVETQYF.

The rearrangement joins TRBV7-2 to TRBJ1-1, with D possibly matching TRBD1 (6 bases). The V and J ends lost 1 base and 3 bases respectively, with 12 bases between them. CDR1 is SGHTA, CDR2 FQGNSA, per germline. This CDR3 has 15 amino acids. As DNA, the CDR3 is TGTGCCAGCAGCTTAGTTACCTCAGGGGACACTGAAGCTTTCTTT. This gives the protein CASSLVTSGDTEAFF.

The V and J genes are TRBV11-2 and TRBJ1-1; D is perhaps TRBD1 (5 bases). Trimming took off 4 bases at V and 1 base at J, with 16 bases between the two ends. The germline CDR1 and CDR2 sequences are SGHAT and FQNNGV. The CDR3 extends over 16 amino acids. The CDR3 reads CASSWTLGPRNTEAFF. The CDR3 coding sequence is TGTGCCAGCAGCTGGACACTGGGTCCAAGGAACACTGAAGCTTTCTTT.

This clone came up a few times. The rearrangement links TRBV6-1 to TRBJ2-1; 8 nucleotides match TRBD2. The ends lost 3 bases at V and 6 bases at J; junction bases unmatched: 13. Germline CDR1 MNHNS, CDR2 SASEGT. This CDR3 is 17 amino acids long. The chain's CDR3 is CASSEASPAGVFNEQFF. The CDR3 bases are TGTGCCAGCAGTGAGGCTTCTCCAGCGGGAGTTTTCAATGAGCAGTTCTTC.

This sequence joins TRBV25-1 and TRBJ2-5; D is perhaps TRBD1 (5 bases). V was clipped by 3 bases and J by 2 bases, with 16 bases between them. The CDR3 length is 16 residues. Per the germline V gene, CDR1 is MGHDK and CDR2 is SYGVNS. CDR3 nucleotides: TGTGCCAGCAGTGACGTCTTCCGGTCAGGGCAAGAGACCCAGTACTTC. Translating gives CASSDVFRSGQETQYF.

This clone was observed at least ten times. V gene TRBV30 combines with J gene TRBJ2-5; 12 bases are a match to TRBD2. Germline V gene sequence: CDR1 GTSNPN, CDR2 SVGIG (reference sequence). Trimming at V came to 4 bases and at J to 5 bases, leaving 8 bases not matched to a gene. The CDR3 has 15 amino acids. CDR3 sequence reads: CAWIPSGRAWETQYF. In DNA, the CDR3 is TGTGCCTGGATTCCTAGCGGGAGGGCCTGGGAGACCCAGTACTTC.

The sample holds a few counts of this clone. The chain employs TRBV5-4 and TRBJ2-5; no clear D. The V end was cut by 4 bases, the J end by 7 bases, with 17 bases between. The CDR3 has 14 amino acids. CDR1 and CDR2 from the germline V gene are SGHNT and YYREEE (reference sequence). CDR3 sequence reads: CASSPADVPGTQYF. The CDR3 DNA reads as TGTGCCAGCAGCCCGGCCGACGTTCCGGGGACCCAGTACTTC. Full variable domain (outside the CDR3, taken from reference TRBV5-4 and TRBJ2-5): ETGVTQSPTHLIKTRGQQVTLRCSSQSGHNTVSWYQQALGQGPQFIFQYYREEENGRGNFPPRFSGLQFPNYSSELNVNALELDDSALYLCASSPADVPGTQYFGPGTRLLVL.

The chain is built from TRBV4-1 and TRBJ2-1, with D perhaps matching TRBD2 (5 bases). CDR1 is MGHRA and CDR2 is YSYEKL in the germline V gene. The V end lost 6 bases, the J end lost 3 bases, and 9 bases lay between the germline ends. The CDR3 runs to 13 residues. CDR3 loop: CASSYGLYNEQFF. The DNA for the CDR3 is TGCGCCAGCAGTTACGGACTCTACAATGAGCAGTTCTTC.

This clone has a handful of counts. The V and J genes are TRBV11-2 and TRBJ1-2; 7 nucleotides agree with TRBD1. Losses at the gene ends were 5 bases for V and 4 bases for J; bases not matched to a gene: 13. Germline V gene lookup returns CDR1 SGHAT and CDR2 FQNNGV. CDR3 length equals 16 residues. The CDR3 DNA is TGTGCCAGCAGCCCTAGTTCCGACAGGGTGGGCTATGGCTACACCTTC. It is translated as CASSPSSDRVGYGYTF.

The table lists this clone with a few counts. The chain recombines TRBV10-1 with TRBJ1-5; D is uncertain. V lost 3 bases and J 4 bases, leaving 16 bases between the germline ends. CDR3 size: 16 residues. Looked up from germline, CDR1 is WNHNN and CDR2 is SYGVQD (reference sequence). The CDR3 region is CASSEVAALANQPQHF. CDR3 DNA sequence: TGCGCCAGCAGTGAAGTCGCGGCCTTAGCAAATCAGCCCCAGCATTTT.

The chain has TRBV6-1 and TRBJ1-1, with TRBD1 as a possible D gene (5 bases). CDR3 length equals 13 residues. Per germline, CDR1 MNHNS and CDR2 SASEGT. The germline V and J ends were trimmed by 5 bases and 1 base, with 8 bases remaining between them. The CDR3 sequence is CASSLGGNTEAFF. CDR3 coding DNA: TGTGCCAGCAGTTTGGGGGGGAACACTGAAGCTTTCTTT.

This clone came up a few times. V and J are TRBV5-1 and TRBJ2-7, with 9 bases matching TRBD1. Germline V gene sequence: CDR1 SGHRS, CDR2 YFSETQ. This CDR3 has 16 residues. After removal of 0 bases from V and 6 bases from J, the junction contained 10 bases not matched to a gene. The CDR3 sequence is CASSLDSGTGRVEQYF. The CDR3 region has the DNA TGCGCCAGCAGCTTGGATTCCGGGACAGGGAGGGTCGAGCAGTACTTC.